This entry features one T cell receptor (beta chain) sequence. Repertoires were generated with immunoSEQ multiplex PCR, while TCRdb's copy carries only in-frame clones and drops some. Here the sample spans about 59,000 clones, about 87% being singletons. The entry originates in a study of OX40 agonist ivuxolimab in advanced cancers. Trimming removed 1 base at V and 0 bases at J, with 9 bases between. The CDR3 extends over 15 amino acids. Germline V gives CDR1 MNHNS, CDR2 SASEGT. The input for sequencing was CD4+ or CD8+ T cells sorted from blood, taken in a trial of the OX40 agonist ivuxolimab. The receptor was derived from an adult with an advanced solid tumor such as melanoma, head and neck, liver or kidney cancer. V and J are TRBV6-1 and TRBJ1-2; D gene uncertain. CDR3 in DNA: TGTGCCAGCAGTGAAGTTGGCAACTCTAACTATGGCTACACCTTC. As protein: CASSEVGNSNYGYTF.